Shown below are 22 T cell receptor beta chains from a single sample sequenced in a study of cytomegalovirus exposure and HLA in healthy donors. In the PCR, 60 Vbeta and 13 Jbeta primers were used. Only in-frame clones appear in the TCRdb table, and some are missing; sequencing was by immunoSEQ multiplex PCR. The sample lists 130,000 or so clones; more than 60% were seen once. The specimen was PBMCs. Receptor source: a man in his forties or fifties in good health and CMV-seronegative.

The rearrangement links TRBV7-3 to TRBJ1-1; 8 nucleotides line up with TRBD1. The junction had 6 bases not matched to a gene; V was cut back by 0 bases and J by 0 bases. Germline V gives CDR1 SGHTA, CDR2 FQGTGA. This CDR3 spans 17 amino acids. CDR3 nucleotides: TGTGCCAGCAGCTTAACCCACGGGACAGGCTTGAACACTGAAGCTTTCTTT. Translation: CASSLTHGTGLNTEAFF.

This CDR3 reads CASTREGAGGETQYF. CDR3 in DNA: TGTGCCAGCACCCGAGAGGGGGCGGGGGGGGAGACCCAGTACTTC. The chain has TRBV11-2 and TRBJ2-5; 9 bases map to TRBD2. With V trimmed by 7 bases and J by 5 bases, 11 bases remained unmatched. CDR3 length equals 15 residues. CDR1 is SGHAT and CDR2 is FQNNGV in the germline V gene.

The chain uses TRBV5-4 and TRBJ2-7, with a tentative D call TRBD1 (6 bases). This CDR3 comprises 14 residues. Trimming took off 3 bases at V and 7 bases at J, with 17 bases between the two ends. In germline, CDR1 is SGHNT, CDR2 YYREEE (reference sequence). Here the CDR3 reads CASSSGQPFSEQYF. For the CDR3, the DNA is TGTGCCAGCAGCTCCGGACAGCCCTTCTCTGAGCAGTACTTC.

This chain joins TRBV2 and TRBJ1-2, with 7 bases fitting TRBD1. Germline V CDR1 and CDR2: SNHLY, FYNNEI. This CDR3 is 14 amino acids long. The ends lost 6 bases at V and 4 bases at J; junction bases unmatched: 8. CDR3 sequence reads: CASSTTGAFYGYTF. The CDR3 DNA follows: TGTGCCAGCAGCACTACAGGGGCTTTCTATGGCTACACCTTC. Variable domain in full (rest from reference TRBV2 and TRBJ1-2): EPEVTQTPSHQVTQMGQEVILRCVPISNHLYFYWYRQILGQKVEFLVSFYNNEISEKSEIFDDQFSVERPDGSNFTLKIRSTKLEDSAMYFCASSTTGAFYGYTFGSGTRLTVV.

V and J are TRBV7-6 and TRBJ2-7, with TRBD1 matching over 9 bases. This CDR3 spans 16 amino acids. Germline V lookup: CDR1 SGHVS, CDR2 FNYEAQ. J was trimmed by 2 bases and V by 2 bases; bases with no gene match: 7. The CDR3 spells CASSLTGTGLAYEQYF. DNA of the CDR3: TGTGCCAGCAGCTTAACCGGGACAGGGCTAGCCTACGAGCAGTACTTC.

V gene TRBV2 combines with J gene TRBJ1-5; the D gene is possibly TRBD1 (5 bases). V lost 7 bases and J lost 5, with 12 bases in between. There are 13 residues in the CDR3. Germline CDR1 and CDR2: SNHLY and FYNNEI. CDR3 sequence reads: CASKQVTHQPQHF. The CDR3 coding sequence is TGTGCCAGCAAACAGGTGACACATCAGCCCCAGCATTTT.

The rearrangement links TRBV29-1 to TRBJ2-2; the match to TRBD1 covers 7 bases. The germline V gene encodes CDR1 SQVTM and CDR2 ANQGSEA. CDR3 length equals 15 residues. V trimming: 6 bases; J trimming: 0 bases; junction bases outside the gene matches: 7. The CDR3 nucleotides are TGCAGCGTACCACAGGGGCAACCGAACACCGGGGAGCTGTTTTTT. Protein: CSVPQGQPNTGELFF.

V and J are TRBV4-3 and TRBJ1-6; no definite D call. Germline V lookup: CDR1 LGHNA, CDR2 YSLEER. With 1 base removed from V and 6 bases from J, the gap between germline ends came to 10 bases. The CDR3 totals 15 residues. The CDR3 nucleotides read TGCGCCAGCAGCCAAGGCCCCAGTTGTAATTCACCCCTCCACTTT. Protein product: CASSQGPSCNSPLHF.

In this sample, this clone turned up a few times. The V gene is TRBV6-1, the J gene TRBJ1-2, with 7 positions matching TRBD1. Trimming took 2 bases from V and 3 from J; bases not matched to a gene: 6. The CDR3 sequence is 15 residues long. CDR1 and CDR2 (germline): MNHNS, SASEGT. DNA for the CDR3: TGTGCCAGCAGTGAAATAGGGACAGTCCACTATGGCTACACCTTC. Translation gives CASSEIGTVHYGYTF.

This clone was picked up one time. CDR3 in DNA: TGTGCCAGCAGCTTAACCGGTTCTGTTACAGGGTTGAACACTGAAGCTTTCTTT. Translated: CASSLTGSVTGLNTEAFF. This chain joins TRBV7-3 and TRBJ1-1, with D possibly TRBD1 on 6 matching bases. CDR1 and CDR2 (germline): SGHTA, FQGTGA. CDR3 size: 18 residues. Trimming cost V 0 bases and J 0 bases, with 17 bases left between them.

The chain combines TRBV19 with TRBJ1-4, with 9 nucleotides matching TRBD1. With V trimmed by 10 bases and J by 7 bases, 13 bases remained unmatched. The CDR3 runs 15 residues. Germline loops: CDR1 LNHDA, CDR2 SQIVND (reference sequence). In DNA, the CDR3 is TGTGCCACCTCAGAAACAGGGGGCTTCGGTGAAAAACTGTTTTTT. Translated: CATSETGGFGEKLFF. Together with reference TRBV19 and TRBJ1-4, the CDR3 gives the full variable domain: DGGITQSPKYLFRKEGQNVTLSCEQNLNHDAMYWYRQDPGQGLRLIYYSQIVNDFQKGDIAEGYSVSREKKESFPLTVTSAQKNPTAFYLCATSETGGFGEKLFFGSGTQLSVL.

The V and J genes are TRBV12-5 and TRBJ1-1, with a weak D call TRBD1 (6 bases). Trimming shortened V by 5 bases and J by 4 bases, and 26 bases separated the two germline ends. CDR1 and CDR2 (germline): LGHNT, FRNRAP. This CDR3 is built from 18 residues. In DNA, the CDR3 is TGTGCTAGTGGTCCCACCCCCCTTGCGGGGGGCGGTGGCACTGAAGCTTTCTTT. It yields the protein CASGPTPLAGGGGTEAFF.

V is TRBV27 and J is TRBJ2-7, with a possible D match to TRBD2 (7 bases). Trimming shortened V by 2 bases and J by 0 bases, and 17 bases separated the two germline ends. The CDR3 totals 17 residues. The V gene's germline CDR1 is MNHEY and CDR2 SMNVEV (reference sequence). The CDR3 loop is CASSLERWGGASYEQYF. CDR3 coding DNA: TGTGCCAGCAGTTTAGAGAGGTGGGGGGGCGCCTCCTACGAGCAGTACTTC.

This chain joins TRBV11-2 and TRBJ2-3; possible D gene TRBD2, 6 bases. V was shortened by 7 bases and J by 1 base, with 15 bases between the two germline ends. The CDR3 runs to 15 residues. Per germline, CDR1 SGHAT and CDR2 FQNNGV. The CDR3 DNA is TGTGCCAGCACCGGGTGGGGGGATGGCACAGATACGCAGTATTTT. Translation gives CASTGWGDGTDTQYF.

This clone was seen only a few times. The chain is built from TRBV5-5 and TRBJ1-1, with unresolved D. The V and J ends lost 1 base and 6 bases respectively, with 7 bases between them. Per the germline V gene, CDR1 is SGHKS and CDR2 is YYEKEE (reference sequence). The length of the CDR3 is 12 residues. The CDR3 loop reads CASSLMSAEAFF. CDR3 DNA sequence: TGTGCCAGCAGCTTGATGAGTGCTGAAGCTTTCTTT.

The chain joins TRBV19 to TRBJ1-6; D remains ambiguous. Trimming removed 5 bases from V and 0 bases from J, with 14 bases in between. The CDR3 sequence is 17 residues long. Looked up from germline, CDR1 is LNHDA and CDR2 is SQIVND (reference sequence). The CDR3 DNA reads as TGTGCCAGTAGTGGGCTGGGAGCGAGCTCCTATAATTCACCCCTCCACTTT. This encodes CASSGLGASSYNSPLHF. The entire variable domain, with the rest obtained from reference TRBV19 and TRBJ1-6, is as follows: DGGITQSPKYLFRKEGQNVTLSCEQNLNHDAMYWYRQDPGQGLRLIYYSQIVNDFQKGDIAEGYSVSREKKESFPLTVTSAQKNPTAFYLCASSGLGASSYNSPLHFGNGTRLTVT.

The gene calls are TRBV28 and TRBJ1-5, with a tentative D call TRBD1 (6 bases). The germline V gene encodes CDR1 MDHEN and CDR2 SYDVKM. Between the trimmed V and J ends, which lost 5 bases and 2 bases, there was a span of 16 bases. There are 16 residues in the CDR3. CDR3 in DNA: TGTGCCAGCAGTCTAGTAACAGGACAGCGCAATCAGCCCCAGCATTTT. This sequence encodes CASSLVTGQRNQPQHF.

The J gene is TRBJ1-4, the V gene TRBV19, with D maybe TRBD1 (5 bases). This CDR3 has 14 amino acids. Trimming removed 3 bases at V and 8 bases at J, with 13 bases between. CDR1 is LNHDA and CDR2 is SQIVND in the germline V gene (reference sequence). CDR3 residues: CASSMSPGIEKLFF. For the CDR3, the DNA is TGTGCCAGTAGTATGAGTCCAGGGATAGAAAAACTGTTTTTT.

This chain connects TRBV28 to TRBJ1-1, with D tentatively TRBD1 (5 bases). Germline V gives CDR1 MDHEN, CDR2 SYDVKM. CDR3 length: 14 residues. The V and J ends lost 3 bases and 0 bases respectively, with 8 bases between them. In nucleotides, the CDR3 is TGTGCCAGCAGTTTTTTAGGGGTGAACACTGAAGCTTTCTTT. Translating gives CASSFLGVNTEAFF.

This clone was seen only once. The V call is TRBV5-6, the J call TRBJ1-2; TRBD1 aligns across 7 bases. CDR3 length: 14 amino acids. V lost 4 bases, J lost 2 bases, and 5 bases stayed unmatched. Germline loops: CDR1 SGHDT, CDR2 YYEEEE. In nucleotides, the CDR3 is TGTGCCAGCAGCCTAGGGACAGCCAACTATGGCTACACCTTC. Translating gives CASSLGTANYGYTF. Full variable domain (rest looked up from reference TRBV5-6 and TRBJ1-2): DAGVTQSPTHLIKTRGQQVTLRCSPKSGHDTVSWYQQALGQGPQFIFQYYEEEERQRGNFPDRFSGHQFPNYSSELNVNALLLGDSALYLCASSLGTANYGYTFGSGTRLTVV.

This CDR3 is CASSLMTGKSPLHF. The CDR3 region has the DNA TGTGCCAGCAGCTTAATGACAGGCAAGTCACCCCTCCACTTT. The chain links TRBV7-2 to TRBJ1-6; possibly TRBD1 for D (6 bases). The CDR3 is made up of 14 amino acids. CDR1 is SGHTA, CDR2 FQGNSA, per germline. V was pared by 2 bases and J by 10 bases, with 12 bases between. Supplemented by reference TRBV7-2 and TRBJ1-6, the full variable domain reads GAGVSQSPSNKVTEKGKDVELRCDPISGHTALYWYRQSLGQGLEFLIYFQGNSAPDKSGLPSDRFSAERTGGSVSTLTIQRTQQEDSAVYLCASSLMTGKSPLHFGNGTRLTVT.

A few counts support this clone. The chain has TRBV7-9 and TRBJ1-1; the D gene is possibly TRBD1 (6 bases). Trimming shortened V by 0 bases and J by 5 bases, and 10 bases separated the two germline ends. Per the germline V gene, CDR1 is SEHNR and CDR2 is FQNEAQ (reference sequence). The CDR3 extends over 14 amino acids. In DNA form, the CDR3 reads TGTGCCAGCAGCTTAGCCCATACAGGGACTGAAGCTTTCTTT. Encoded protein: CASSLAHTGTEAFF.